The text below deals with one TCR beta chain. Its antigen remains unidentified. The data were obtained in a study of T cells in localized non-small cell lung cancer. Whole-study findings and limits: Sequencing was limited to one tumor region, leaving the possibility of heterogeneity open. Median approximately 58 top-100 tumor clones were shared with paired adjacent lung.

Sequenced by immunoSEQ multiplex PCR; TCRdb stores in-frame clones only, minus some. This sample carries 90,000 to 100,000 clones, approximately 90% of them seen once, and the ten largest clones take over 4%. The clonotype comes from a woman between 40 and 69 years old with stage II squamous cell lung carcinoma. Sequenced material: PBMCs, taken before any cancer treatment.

The CDR3 DNA reads as TGCGCCAGCATGGGCGGGAGCACAGATACGCAGTATTTT. It is translated as CASMGGSTDTQYF. The rearrangement links TRBV5-1 to TRBJ2-3; weak D call: TRBD2 (5 bases). CDR3 length: 13 amino acids. CDR1 SGHRS and CDR2 YFSETQ come from the germline V gene. Between the trimmed V and J ends, which lost 6 bases and 0 bases, there was a span of 8 bases.